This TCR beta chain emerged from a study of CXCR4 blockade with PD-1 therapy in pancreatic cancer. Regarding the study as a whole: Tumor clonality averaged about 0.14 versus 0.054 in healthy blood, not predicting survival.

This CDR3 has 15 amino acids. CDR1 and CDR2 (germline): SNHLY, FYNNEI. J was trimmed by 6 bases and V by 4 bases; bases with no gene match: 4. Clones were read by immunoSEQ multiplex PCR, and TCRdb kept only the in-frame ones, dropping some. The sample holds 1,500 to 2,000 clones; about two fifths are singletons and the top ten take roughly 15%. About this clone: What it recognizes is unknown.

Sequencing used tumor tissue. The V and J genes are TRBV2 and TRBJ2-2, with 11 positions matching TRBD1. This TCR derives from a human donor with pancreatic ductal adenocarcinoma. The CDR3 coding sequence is TGTGCCAGCAGTGTTGGGACAGGGGGTCCCGGGGAGCTGTTTTTT. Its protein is CASSVGTGGPGELFF.